This T cell receptor beta chain was profiled in a study of shared clonotypes between healthy human individuals. Points on this clone: This sample includes further DNA sequences coding for the same CDR3.

V gave up 2 bases and J gave up 1 base, with 6 bases separating them. The CDR3 has 13 amino acids. Germline V gives CDR1 SGHRS, CDR2 YFSETQ. Measured with immunoSEQ multiplex PCR; TCRdb has only the in-frame clones, and not every one. This sample has a few million clones, with approximately 94% found just once. The clonotype was recovered from a man younger than 30 in good health. Input material: naive CD4+ T cells sorted from blood. Subset indicated: CD45RA+ positively selected. V and J are TRBV5-1 and TRBJ1-1; no clear D. As DNA, the CDR3 is TGCGCCAGCAGCTTCGCCCCGAACACTGAAGCTTTCTTT. Amino acid sequence: CASSFAPNTEAFF.